The entry below gives a single TCR beta chain sequence along with its context. What it binds is unknown. The CDR3 is 14 residues long. Germline CDR1 and CDR2: LNHDA and SQIVND (reference sequence). V lost 3 bases to trimming and J lost 4 bases; unmatched junction nucleotides: 3. With 60 Vbeta and 13 Jbeta primers, the PCR was carried out. Produced via immunoSEQ multiplex PCR; TCRdb's table is partial and in-frame only. The sample includes around 140,000 clones, approximately 57% of them seen just once. This record belongs to a study of cytomegalovirus exposure and HLA in healthy donors. General study points: Common viral pathogens seemed, in a later analysis, to connect with several of the most significant clusters. TCR beta chain V- and J-gene trimming was linked, in a later analysis, to a missense variant in DCLRE1C.

The chain couples TRBV19 to TRBJ2-3; 8 bases are shared with TRBD1. Sequenced sample: PBMCs. This TCR was sampled from a male donor in good health and CMV-seronegative. This CDR3 is CASSIQGASDTQYF. Written as DNA, the CDR3 is TGTGCCAGTAGTATTCAGGGGGCCTCAGATACGCAGTATTTT.